The next 30 T cell receptor beta chains were all read from a single sample in a study of graft-versus-host responses after intestinal transplantation. For these TCRs, the target antigens are not known. Only in-frame clones appear in the TCRdb table, and some are missing; sequencing was by immunoSEQ multiplex PCR. The sample has some 86,000 clones; around 90% are singletons. The material sequenced was unstimulated CD8+ T cells sorted from spleen or lymph node cells, taken before intestinal transplant. The receptors stem from a human donor who received an intestinal transplant.

The CDR3 nucleotides are TGTGCCAGCTCAGACCCGCCGGGACAGGGGAATGAAAAACTGTTTTTT. Residues: CASSDPPGQGNEKLFF. This chain connects TRBV18 to TRBJ1-4; 10 bases match TRBD1. CDR3 length: 16 residues. In germline, CDR1 is KGHSH, CDR2 LQKENI. The trim removed 5 bases at V and 5 bases at J, leaving 8 bases unmatched.

The CDR3 coding sequence is TGTGCCAGCAGCCCTACGGCAGGGGGCAATGAGCAGTTCTTC. The encoded protein is CASSPTAGGNEQFF. The J gene is TRBJ2-1, the V gene TRBV9; 7 bases match TRBD1. With 4 bases clipped from V and 6 bases from J, the junction kept 7 bases outside the gene matches. Germline loops: CDR1 SGDLS, CDR2 YYNGEE. This CDR3 spans 14 amino acids.

This chain connects TRBV5-4 to TRBJ2-2, with D possibly TRBD1 on 6 matching bases. Trimming pared 1 base from V and 5 bases from J, leaving 15 bases between. Germline V gene sequence: CDR1 SGHNT, CDR2 YYREEE (reference sequence). This CDR3 has 16 amino acids. CDR3 region: CASSLPGTSKTGELFF. CDR3 DNA sequence: TGTGCCAGCAGCTTGCCCGGGACATCAAAAACCGGGGAGCTGTTTTTT.

V and J are TRBV5-6 and TRBJ2-5; no definite D call. Germline CDR1 and CDR2: SGHDT and YYEEEE. Trimming cost V 4 bases and J 2 bases, with 9 bases left between them. This CDR3 contains 13 residues. The CDR3 nucleotides are TGTGCCAGCAGCGGCTTTGAGCAAGAGACCCAGTACTTC. This encodes CASSGFEQETQYF.

This chain joins TRBV4-1 and TRBJ2-7; D unresolved. The CDR3 covers 13 residues. Looked up from germline, CDR1 is MGHRA and CDR2 is YSYEKL. The V gene lost 0 bases and the J gene lost 3 bases, with 6 bases spanning the gap. The CDR3 here is CASSQEARYEQYF. CDR3 DNA: TGCGCCAGCAGCCAAGAAGCGCGCTACGAGCAGTACTTC.

The rearrangement links TRBV4-1 to TRBJ2-7, with 10 bases aligning to TRBD2. The CDR3 is 17 residues long. Trimming at V came to 1 base and at J to 0 bases, leaving 6 bases not matched to a gene. The V gene's germline CDR1 is MGHRA and CDR2 YSYEKL. This CDR3 is CASSQVLAGPSSYEQYF. The CDR3 bases are TGCGCCAGCAGCCAAGTACTAGCGGGACCTAGCTCCTACGAGCAGTACTTC.

V is TRBV29-1 and J is TRBJ2-1, with D possibly TRBD2 on 6 matching bases. CDR1 is SQVTM and CDR2 is ANQGSEA in the germline V gene. The CDR3 is 13 residues long. V shed 7 bases and J shed 6 bases, with 16 bases lying between them. The CDR3: CSAQGGILNEQFF. The CDR3 nucleotides read TGCAGCGCCCAGGGCGGGATCCTCAATGAGCAGTTCTTC.

Only a few counts were recorded for this clone. V is TRBV2 and J is TRBJ2-1, with 9 bases fitting TRBD2. Germline V lookup: CDR1 SNHLY, CDR2 FYNNEI. V trimming: 6 bases; J trimming: 3 bases; junction bases outside the gene matches: 0. The CDR3 extends over 13 amino acids. The CDR3 region is CASRTSGYNEQFF. CDR3 in DNA: TGTGCCAGCAGGACTAGCGGCTACAATGAGCAGTTCTTC.

The chain carries TRBV6-1 and TRBJ1-5, with D hard to call. Germline V gene sequence: CDR1 MNHNS, CDR2 SASEGT. V was cut by 1 base and J by 7 bases, with 11 bases left in between. This CDR3 is built from 14 residues. The CDR3 here is CASSEGGPWQPQHF. The CDR3 bases are TGTGCCAGCAGTGAAGGCGGCCCTTGGCAGCCCCAGCATTTT.

The chain recombines TRBV7-9 with TRBJ2-3, with D possibly TRBD2 on 6 matching bases. V was shortened by 5 bases and J by 0 bases, with 15 bases between the two germline ends. Germline values: CDR1 SEHNR, CDR2 FQNEAQ (reference sequence). This CDR3 is built from 16 residues. CDR3 in amino acids: CASSDLASTSTDTQYF. DNA for the CDR3: TGTGCCAGCAGCGATCTAGCGAGCACTAGCACAGATACGCAGTATTTT. Full variable domain (outside the CDR3, taken from reference TRBV7-9 and TRBJ2-3): DTGVSQNPRHKITKRGQNVTFRCDPISEHNRLYWYRQTLGQGPEFLTYFQNEAQLEKSRLLSDRFSAERPKGSFSTLEIQRTEQGDSAMYLCASSDLASTSTDTQYFGPGTRLTVL.

The chain links TRBV6-5 to TRBJ2-7; D gene unclear. V was clipped by 0 bases and J by 5 bases, with 8 bases between them. The CDR3 sequence is 13 residues long. Germline V gives CDR1 MNHEY, CDR2 SVGAGI. In nucleotides, the CDR3 is TGTGCCAGCAGTTACTCGGTCTTGGACGAGCAGTACTTC. Translating it yields CASSYSVLDEQYF.

CDR3 residues: CASSGTSGAYNEQFF. The CDR3 DNA reads as TGTGCCAGCAGTGGGACTAGCGGAGCCTACAATGAGCAGTTCTTC. This rearrangement joins TRBV6-5 to TRBJ2-1, with 11 bases identical to TRBD2. CDR3 length: 15 amino acids. V lost 5 bases, J lost 2 bases, and 2 bases stayed unmatched. The V gene's germline CDR1 is MNHEY and CDR2 SVGAGI.

This clone was recorded a few times. This chain connects TRBV6-5 to TRBJ1-1; perhaps TRBD1 as D (5 bases). Germline values: CDR1 MNHEY, CDR2 SVGAGI. Trimming shortened V by 5 bases and J by 3 bases, and 10 bases separated the two germline ends. There are 13 residues in the CDR3. The CDR3 region has the DNA TGTGCCAGCAGTGAAGCGGGACACACTGAAGCTTTCTTT. This encodes CASSEAGHTEAFF.

This clone was picked up one time. The chain is built from TRBV4-2 and TRBJ2-7; D unresolved. V gave up 1 base and J gave up 4 bases, with 8 bases separating them. The CDR3 extends over 13 amino acids. CDR1 LGHNA and CDR2 YNFKEQ come from the germline V gene. In DNA, the CDR3 is TGTGCCAGCAGCCAAGGCCTGGGGTACGAGCAGTACTTC. It translates to CASSQGLGYEQYF.

V and J are TRBV5-1 and TRBJ2-3; 12 bases are a match to TRBD2. CDR1 and CDR2 from the germline V gene are SGHRS and YFSETQ. V shed 0 bases, J shed 6 bases, and the junction held 2 bases outside the gene matches. This CDR3 is built from 15 residues. Here the CDR3 DNA reads TGCGCCAGCAGCTTGGGCCTAGCGGGAGGGGATACGCAGTATTTT. Its protein is CASSLGLAGGDTQYF.

This chain uses TRBV6-5 with TRBJ2-7; D unclear. CDR1 MNHEY and CDR2 SVGAGI come from the germline V gene. Deletions cut 0 bases from V and 5 bases from J, with 8 bases between. The CDR3 extends over 13 amino acids. CDR3 sequence reads: CASSYSTVNEQYF. Here the CDR3 DNA reads TGTGCCAGCAGTTACTCGACGGTTAACGAGCAGTACTTC.

CDR3 region: CSVDGTGAGGELFF. In DNA form, the CDR3 reads TGCAGCGTTGATGGAACAGGGGCGGGCGGGGAGCTGTTTTTT. This chain joins TRBV29-1 and TRBJ2-2, with TRBD1 identical over 7 bases. Germline V lookup: CDR1 SQVTM, CDR2 ANQGSEA. This CDR3 is 14 amino acids long. The V segment lost 3 bases and the J segment 7 bases; nucleotides outside the gene matches: 8.

This CDR3 is CASSLFGNEKLFF. The CDR3 DNA reads TGTGCCAGCAGTTTATTTGGTAATGAAAAACTGTTTTTT. This chain connects TRBV27 to TRBJ1-4; D ambiguous. V lost 1 base and J lost 4, with 4 bases in between. The CDR3 sequence is 13 residues long. Germline loops: CDR1 MNHEY, CDR2 SMNVEV (reference sequence).

The V gene is TRBV27, the J gene TRBJ2-7, with TRBD1 matching over 8 bases. Losses at the gene ends were 0 bases for V and 1 base for J; bases not matched to a gene: 11. Germline CDR1 and CDR2: MNHEY and SMNVEV (reference sequence). There are 18 residues in the CDR3. CDR3 sequence reads: CASSLSRDLGTGSYEQYF. The CDR3, as DNA: TGTGCCAGCAGTTTATCTAGGGACCTCGGGACAGGATCCTACGAGCAGTACTTC.

V usage is TRBV6-1 and J usage is TRBJ1-5; D is perhaps TRBD1 (5 bases). Germline CDR1 reads MNHNS; CDR2 reads SASEGT. V lost 6 bases to trimming and J lost 7 bases, with 13 bases between them. The CDR3 totals 13 residues. The CDR3 region is CASRGVGSQPQHF. In DNA, the CDR3 is TGTGCCAGCAGGGGGGTGGGTTCCCAGCCCCAGCATTTT.

The J gene is TRBJ2-7, the V gene TRBV9; a weak D match, TRBD1 (6 bases). Germline V lookup: CDR1 SGDLS, CDR2 YYNGEE. This CDR3 contains 14 residues. The V end lost 6 bases, the J end lost 4 bases, and 17 bases lay between the germline ends. CDR3 coding DNA: TGTGCCAGCACCCAAGGAGTAACAGGGTACGAGCAGTACTTC. Translated: CASTQGVTGYEQYF.

This rearrangement joins TRBV19 to TRBJ2-2; 7 bases fit TRBD1. With 5 bases clipped from V and 7 bases from J, the junction kept 28 bases outside the gene matches. This CDR3 has 21 amino acids. Germline V gene data show CDR1 as LNHDA and CDR2 as SQIVND (reference sequence). The CDR3, as DNA: TGTGCCAGTAGTGAAAGCCTTTTTCTGACAGGGTTTTATCGGACGGACGGGGAGCTGTTTTTT. Its translation: CASSESLFLTGFYRTDGELFF.

This clone appeared once. The chain carries TRBV6-1 and TRBJ2-5, with no clear D. V was pared by 2 bases and J by 5 bases, with 9 bases between. The CDR3 consists of 13 residues. CDR1 and CDR2 from the germline V gene are MNHNS and SASEGT. The CDR3: CASSESGWETQYF. Written as DNA, the CDR3 is TGTGCCAGCAGTGAATCGGGCTGGGAGACCCAGTACTTC.

The CDR3 sequence is CASSPRGYHEQYF. The CDR3 region has the DNA TGTGCCAGCAGCCCCCGGGGATATCACGAGCAGTACTTC. The chain links TRBV7-9 to TRBJ2-7, with D tentatively TRBD2 (5 bases). Germline V gene data show CDR1 as SEHNR and CDR2 as FQNEAQ (reference sequence). Trimming shortened V by 5 bases and J by 5 bases, and 13 bases separated the two germline ends. This CDR3 region has 13 residues.

The chain employs TRBV6-6 and TRBJ1-6; maybe TRBD1 (6 bases). V shed 5 bases and J shed 7 bases, with 12 bases lying between them. The length of the CDR3 is 14 residues. CDR1 and CDR2 (germline): MNHNY, SVGAGI (reference sequence). The CDR3: CASSHGTRNSPLHF. The CDR3 region has the DNA TGTGCCAGCAGTCACGGGACACGAAATTCACCCCTCCACTTT.

The chain is built from TRBV2 and TRBJ2-7, with D unclear. There are 10 residues in the CDR3. Germline assignment: CDR1 SNHLY and CDR2 FYNNEI. The V gene lost 5 bases and the J gene lost 3 bases, with 2 bases spanning the gap. CDR3 sequence (DNA): TGTGCCAGCAGTAACTACGAGCAGTACTTC. This codes for CASSNYEQYF.

This chain connects TRBV5-4 to TRBJ2-7; D not resolved. CDR1 and CDR2 from the germline V gene are SGHNT and YYREEE (reference sequence). The V end was cut by 2 bases, the J end by 3 bases, with 6 bases between. The CDR3 length is 12 residues. CDR3 DNA sequence: TGTGCCAGCAGCTTCGAGGACTACGAGCAGTACTTC. Translated: CASSFEDYEQYF.

The chain carries TRBV10-3 and TRBJ2-1; weak D call: TRBD1 (5 bases). CDR3 size: 13 residues. With 3 bases removed from V and 6 bases from J, the gap between germline ends came to 9 bases. Per the germline V gene, CDR1 is ENHRY and CDR2 is SYGVKD. CDR3 DNA: TGTGCCATCAGTGACGACAGACCCAATGAGCAGTTCTTC. Its translation: CAISDDRPNEQFF.

The chain carries TRBV6-1 and TRBJ2-1, with 14 bases that match TRBD2. The CDR3 is made up of 14 amino acids. With V trimmed by 9 bases and J by 8 bases, 6 bases remained unmatched. CDR1 and CDR2 (germline): MNHNS, SASEGT. The CDR3 spells CASEGLAGGYEQFF. The CDR3 DNA is TGTGCCAGTGAAGGACTAGCGGGAGGATATGAGCAGTTCTTC.

The chain links TRBV7-9 to TRBJ2-3; D remains unclear. CDR1 and CDR2 (germline): SEHNR, FQNEAQ (reference sequence). Trimming removed 1 base at V and 1 base at J, with 9 bases between. This CDR3 is 15 amino acids long. The CDR3 sequence: CASSLVSSGTDTQYF. CDR3 coding DNA: TGTGCCAGCAGCTTAGTTTCCAGCGGCACAGATACGCAGTATTTT.